One sample yielded the 32 T cell receptor beta chains listed below, sequenced in a study of T cells in Graves' hyperthyroidism and ophthalmopathy (dated by TCRdb to 2018 to 2020). Libraries were prepared through multiplex PCR. TCRdb shows the sequencer as Illumina HiSeq 2000. Amplification of TCR beta CDR3 regions was carried out from RNA transcripts. The first round of RT-PCR for the TCR CDR3 was performed with the HTBI primer set and the Qiagen OneStep RT-PCR kit. Starting from the raw public reads, TCRdb applied fastp trimming at Q25, assembled clones with MiXCR and retained in-frame beta chains. Each entry merges the rows of one CDR3 protein and shows their most common DNA and genes. Counted in this sample were approximately 530,000 distinct CDR3 sequences; just under 20% of them appeared once. The ten biggest clones cover over 45% of the sample. Input material: blood. Every receptor here comes from a man aged 35 to 55 with Graves' ophthalmopathy.

The chain recombines TRBV3-1 with TRBJ2-5; no clear D gene. Between the trimmed V and J ends, which lost 0 bases and 4 bases, there was a span of 3 bases. CDR1 and CDR2 from the germline V gene are LGHDT and YNNKEL (reference sequence). The length of the CDR3 is 12 residues. The CDR3 bases are TGTGCCAGCAGCCAAGAAATAGAGACCCAGTACTTC. This sequence encodes CASSQEIETQYF.

This clonotype was found a few times. CDR3 protein: CAISPGRTNEKLFF. CDR3 nucleotides: TGTGCCATCAGCCCGGGACGGACGAATGAAAAACTGTTTTTT. The chain couples TRBV10-3 to TRBJ1-4; D possibly corresponds to TRBD1 (5 bases). Germline V gene sequence: CDR1 ENHRY, CDR2 SYGVKD. This CDR3 region has 14 residues. Trimming stripped 6 bases from V and 5 bases from J, with 13 bases between.

In this sample, this clonotype turned up many times. This chain links TRBV7-3 with TRBJ2-1; TRBD2 aligns across 9 bases. J gave up 5 bases and V 1 base, and 9 bases lay outside the gene matches. The CDR3 sequence is 17 residues long. Germline loops: CDR1 SGHTA, CDR2 FQGTGA. The CDR3 region is CASSLRVGGLADNEQFF. CDR3 DNA: TGTGCCAGCAGCTTAAGGGTAGGGGGACTAGCCGACAATGAGCAGTTCTTC. Supplemented by reference TRBV7-3 and TRBJ2-1, the full variable domain reads GAGVSQTPSNKVTEKGKYVELRCDPISGHTALYWYRQSLGQGPEFLIYFQGTGAADDSGLPNDRFFAVRPEGSVSTLKIQRTERGDSAVYLCASSLRVGGLADNEQFFGPGTRLTVL.

The rearrangement joins TRBV18 to TRBJ2-1, with 9 bases matching TRBD2. The CDR3 spans 17 residues. V was clipped by 3 bases and J by 0 bases; unmatched bases: 6. Germline CDR1 and CDR2: KGHSH and LQKENI. CDR3 DNA sequence: TGTGCCAGCTCACCTCTAGCGGGGTCGAGCTCCTACAATGAGCAGTTCTTC. This sequence encodes CASSPLAGSSSYNEQFF.

This clonotype showed up just a few times. The chain is built from TRBV6-1 and TRBJ2-2, with 8 bases matching TRBD1. CDR3 length: 14 residues. Trimming cost V 6 bases and J 4 bases; bases outside gene matches: 4. Germline V CDR1 and CDR2: MNHNS, SASEGT. The CDR3 region is CASRSDRATGELFF. The CDR3 DNA sequence: TGTGCCAGCAGGTCGGACAGGGCCACCGGGGAGCTGTTTTTT.

This clonotype came up many times. The CDR3 is CAWRGGGTQYF. CDR3 DNA sequence: TGTGCCTGGAGGGGAGGCGGTACGCAGTATTTT. The chain carries TRBV30 and TRBJ2-3, with a tentative D call TRBD2 (6 bases). The length of the CDR3 is 11 residues. Trimming took 3 bases from V and 8 from J, leaving 9 bases between them. Germline lookup yields CDR1 GTSNPN and CDR2 SVGIG (reference sequence).

Worth noting for this clonotype: One end of the junction does not line up with germline, which may come from a read error. V gene TRBV7-6 combines with J gene TRBJ1-1; tentative D call: TRBD1 (6 bases). The CDR3 covers 15 residues. Germline assignment: CDR1 SGHVS and CDR2 FNYEAQ. The CDR3: CASSLGTFPNTEAFF. The CDR3, as DNA: TGTGCCAGCAGCCTGGGGACATTTCCTAACACTGAAGCCTTCTTT.

This clonotype was picked up many times. The rearrangement links TRBV5-6 to TRBJ2-3, with D possibly TRBD2 on 5 matching bases. From germline, CDR1 is SGHDT and CDR2 YYEEEE. This CDR3 contains 14 residues. V was clipped by 0 bases and J by 4 bases, with 9 bases between them. In DNA, the CDR3 is TGTGCCAGCAGCTTGGCGTTGGAGGCAGATACGCAGTATTTT. Its translation: CASSLALEADTQYF.

Only a few counts were recorded for this clonotype. This chain connects TRBV11-2 to TRBJ2-1, with 13 bases fitting TRBD2. J was trimmed by 1 base and V by 8 bases; bases with no gene match: 17. CDR1 is SGHAT and CDR2 is FQNNGV in the germline V gene. This CDR3 is built from 20 residues. Here the CDR3 reads CASGYPPTGTSGKSYNEQFF. CDR3 DNA sequence: TGTGCCAGCGGATACCCCCCTACCGGGACTAGCGGGAAATCCTACAATGAGCAGTTCTTC. Together with reference TRBV11-2 and TRBJ2-1, the CDR3 gives the full variable domain: EAGVAQSPRYKIIEKRQSVAFWCNPISGHATLYWYQQILGQGPKLLIQFQNNGVVDDSQLPKDRFSAERLKGVDSTLKIQPAKLEDSAVYLCASGYPPTGTSGKSYNEQFFGPGTRLTVL.

This clonotype occurred a few times. This chain uses TRBV2 with TRBJ1-3; D may be TRBD1 (6 bases). Germline V lookup: CDR1 SNHLY, CDR2 FYNNEI. The CDR3 runs 15 residues. V lost 7 bases, J lost 2 bases, and 15 bases lay in between. This CDR3 is CASTEAPGAGNTIYF. In nucleotides, the CDR3 is TGTGCCAGCACCGAAGCCCCAGGGGCTGGAAACACCATATATTTT. The complete variable domain, with remaining parts taken from reference TRBV2 and TRBJ1-3, reads EPEVTQTPSHQVTQMGQEVILRCVPISNHLYFYWYRQILGQKVEFLVSFYNNEISEKSEIFDDQFSVERPDGSNFTLKIRSTKLEDSAMYFCASTEAPGAGNTIYFGEGSWLTVV.

Regarding this clonotype: Possible read error: a much larger clone is one base away. The rearrangement joins TRBV12-5 to TRBJ1-5; 9 nucleotides match TRBD1. Germline CDR1 reads LGHNT; CDR2 reads FRNRAP. Trimming removed 9 bases from V and 5 bases from J; junction bases left unmatched: 8. This CDR3 spans 14 amino acids. DNA for the CDR3: TGTGCTAGCGGACTCGGGACAGGGTATCAGCCCCAGCATTTT. The encoded protein is CASGLGTGYQPQHF.

The sample holds a few counts of this clonotype. This chain connects TRBV11-3 to TRBJ2-3; a weak D match, TRBD1 (6 bases). This CDR3 is built from 13 residues. Looked up from germline, CDR1 is SGHNT and CDR2 is YENEEA. V lost 5 bases, J lost 4 bases, and 10 bases lay in between. In DNA, the CDR3 is TGTGCCAGCAGCCACACAGGGTCAGATACGCAGTATTTT. Its protein is CASSHTGSDTQYF.

The chain uses TRBV15 and TRBJ1-4; tentatively, D is TRBD1 (5 bases). The CDR3 is 16 residues long. V lost 1 base and J 6 bases, leaving 15 bases between the germline ends. The germline gives CDR1 LNHNV, CDR2 YYDKDF (reference sequence). The CDR3 coding sequence is TGTGCCACCAGCAGAGTAAGCCCTCGAGGGGATGAAAAACTGTTTTTT. This translates into CATSRVSPRGDEKLFF.

For this clonotype: A much larger clone differs by one base, so this may be a read error. V and J are TRBV3-1 and TRBJ1-2; TRBD1 is a possible D gene (6 bases). The germline gives CDR1 LGHDT, CDR2 YNNKEL (reference sequence). V was clipped by 4 bases and J by 6 bases, with 15 bases between them. The CDR3 totals 14 residues. The CDR3 coding sequence is TGTGCCAGCAGCCTCGTTGGCAGGGGCGATGGCTACACCTTC. It translates to CASSLVGRGDGYTF.

V gene TRBV7-3 combines with J gene TRBJ1-1; D may be TRBD1 (5 bases). Trimming stripped 2 bases from V and 10 bases from J, with 14 bases between. Germline lookup yields CDR1 SGHTA and CDR2 FQGTGA. CDR3 size: 13 residues. CDR3 sequence (DNA): TGTGCCAGCAGCTTAGGGGACGACGTACCAGCTTTCTTT. It specifies CASSLGDDVPAFF.

This clonotype was seen at least ten times. The V call is TRBV7-2, the J call TRBJ2-3; D is possibly TRBD1 (6 bases). Germline CDR1 SGHTA, CDR2 FQGNSA. Trimming removed 0 bases at V and 5 bases at J, with 12 bases between. This CDR3 has 15 amino acids. CDR3 sequence reads: CASSLAGSRGDTQYF. The CDR3 DNA follows: TGTGCCAGCAGCTTAGCGGGGAGCAGGGGAGATACGCAGTATTTT.

The chain is built from TRBV27 and TRBJ2-1; D gene unclear. Looked up from germline, CDR1 is MNHEY and CDR2 is SMNVEV (reference sequence). V was clipped by 9 bases and J by 2 bases, with 14 bases between them. The CDR3 is made up of 14 amino acids. CDR3 sequence: CASMSPTTYNEQFF. The DNA for the CDR3 is TGTGCCAGTATGTCACCCACCACCTACAATGAGCAGTTCTTC.

This clonotype was seen at least ten times. The chain has TRBV7-2 and TRBJ1-1; D is uncertain. CDR3 length: 14 residues. V was pared by 5 bases and J by 7 bases, with 17 bases between. Germline V gene lookup returns CDR1 SGHTA and CDR2 FQGNSA. CDR3 bases: TGTGCCAGCAGCCTATCCGGGCTTTCCCTTGAAGCTTTCTTT. This gives the protein CASSLSGLSLEAFF.

Remarks on this clonotype: Given the absence of the conserved phenylalanine or tryptophan at the CDR3 end, a read error is likely. The V call is TRBV12-3 or TRBV12-4, the J call TRBJ1-1, with unresolved D. The CDR3 spans 13 residues. Trimming took 6 bases from V and 0 from J, leaving 8 bases between them. The CDR3 DNA is TGTGCCAGCAGCCAGGATTTGAACACTGAAGCTTTCTCT. Its translation: CASSQDLNTEAFS.

The chain recombines TRBV2 with TRBJ2-3, with unresolved D. With 0 bases removed from V and 6 bases from J, the gap between germline ends came to 7 bases. The CDR3 extends over 13 amino acids. CDR1 SNHLY and CDR2 FYNNEI come from the germline V gene. The CDR3 DNA sequence: TGTGCCAGCAGTGAAGCCACTACGGATACGCAGTATTTT. This codes for CASSEATTDTQYF.

This chain connects TRBV28 to TRBJ2-7; the D gene is possibly TRBD2 (6 bases). Germline lookup yields CDR1 MDHEN and CDR2 SYDVKM. The CDR3 spans 18 residues. The V gene lost 6 bases and the J gene lost 5 bases, with 29 bases spanning the gap. CDR3 nucleotide sequence: TGTGCCAGCAGGAGAAGTCGGTCTTTCGGGGAGCCGGGGGACGAGCAGTACTTC. Translating it yields CASRRSRSFGEPGDEQYF. Full variable domain (rest looked up from reference TRBV28 and TRBJ2-7): DVKVTQSSRYLVKRTGEKVFLECVQDMDHENMFWYRQDPGLGLRLIYFSYDVKMKEKGDIPEGYSVSREKKERFSLILESASTNQTSMYLCASRRSRSFGEPGDEQYFGPGTRLTVT.

This clonotype was seen only a few times. The chain links TRBV20-1 to TRBJ2-5, with TRBD2 identical over 11 bases. V lost 5 bases, J lost 7 bases, and 12 bases stayed unmatched. This CDR3 is built from 15 residues. Germline V gene lookup returns CDR1 DFQATT and CDR2 SNEGSKA (reference sequence). CDR3 in amino acids: CSALNSGRADGTQYF. As DNA, the CDR3 is TGCAGTGCTTTAAATAGCGGGAGGGCCGATGGGACCCAGTACTTC.

There are many counts of this clonotype. V usage is TRBV10-3 and J usage is TRBJ2-1; 10 bases align to TRBD2. This CDR3 comprises 17 residues. V lost 5 bases and J lost 8; bases outside the gene matches: 15. Germline lookup yields CDR1 ENHRY and CDR2 SYGVKD. CDR3 DNA sequence: TGTGCCATCAGTTCCCCGGGACTAGCGTCCGGTGGGGATGAGCAGTTCTTC. This sequence encodes CAISSPGLASGGDEQFF.

This clonotype was observed at least ten times. The chain employs TRBV28 and TRBJ2-4; TRBD2 is a possible D gene (5 bases). In germline, CDR1 is MDHEN, CDR2 SYDVKM. The CDR3 covers 13 residues. With 4 bases removed from V and 7 bases from J, the gap between germline ends came to 11 bases. The CDR3 is CASSSGSGNIQYF. The CDR3 DNA reads as TGTGCCAGCAGTTCCGGATCGGGGAACATTCAGTACTTC.

CDR3 sequence (DNA): TGTGCCAGCAGTTTAGGGGCAGGACAGGGACTAGCCAAAAACATTCAGTACTTC. Protein sequence: CASSLGAGQGLAKNIQYF. This chain connects TRBV12-3 or TRBV12-4 to TRBJ2-4, with 8 bases that match TRBD1. This CDR3 region has 18 residues. Trimming removed 1 base from V and 0 bases from J; junction bases left unmatched: 8.

The table lists this clonotype with many counts. The genes are TRBV27 and TRBJ1-5; perhaps TRBD1 as D (5 bases). This CDR3 spans 16 amino acids. Trimming stripped 5 bases from V and 2 bases from J, with 16 bases between. Per germline, CDR1 MNHEY and CDR2 SMNVEV (reference sequence). The chain's CDR3 is CASSPGTGRGNQPQHF. DNA for the CDR3: TGTGCCAGCAGTCCCGGGACGGGTAGAGGCAATCAGCCCCAGCATTTT.

This clonotype was found many times. This CDR3 is CASSFDSYGEQFF. Written as DNA, the CDR3 is TGCGCCAGCAGCTTTGACAGCTATGGGGAGCAGTTCTTC. The chain is built from TRBV5-1 and TRBJ2-1, with TRBD1 as a possible D gene (5 bases). The V and J ends lost 2 bases and 10 bases respectively, with 13 bases between them. The CDR3 has 13 residues. CDR1 is SGHRS, CDR2 YFSETQ, per germline.

The sample holds a few counts of this clonotype. V and J are TRBV6-2 or TRBV6-3 and TRBJ1-4; D is uncertain. Trimming removed 2 bases at V and 3 bases at J, with 13 bases between. Looked up from germline, CDR1 is MNHEY and CDR2 is SVGEGT. This CDR3 region has 16 residues. The DNA of the CDR3 is TGTGCCAGCAGTTACCAGGCAGCTAGGGCTAATGAAAAACTGTTTTTT. Translating it yields CASSYQAARANEKLFF.

This clonotype was seen a few times. The V gene is TRBV16, the J gene TRBJ1-2, with a possible D match to TRBD1 (6 bases). V dropped 0 bases and J dropped 8 bases, with 13 bases sitting between them. This CDR3 comprises 14 residues. CDR1 is KGHSY, CDR2 FQNENV, per germline. The DNA for the CDR3 is TGTGCCAGCAGCCAATCTAAAGGGGGACACGGCTACACCTTC. It is translated as CASSQSKGGHGYTF.

This clonotype appeared a few times. The gene calls are TRBV7-8 and TRBJ1-5, with TRBD1 as a possible D gene (6 bases). The CDR3 runs to 15 residues. Germline V gene sequence: CDR1 SGHVS, CDR2 FQNEAQ. The V and J ends lost 0 bases and 5 bases respectively, with 11 bases between them. This chain's CDR3 is CASSLAQQGHQPQHF. Here the CDR3 DNA reads TGTGCCAGCAGCTTAGCGCAACAGGGACATCAGCCCCAGCATTTT.

This clonotype was counted ten times or more. This rearrangement joins TRBV28 to TRBJ2-3; 14 positions agree with TRBD2. The junction had 13 bases not matched to a gene; V was cut back by 5 bases and J by 3 bases. In germline, CDR1 is MDHEN, CDR2 SYDVKM. The CDR3 is 19 amino acids. This CDR3 reads CASSPTGTSGRGRTDTQYF. The CDR3 DNA is TGTGCCAGCAGTCCGACCGGGACTAGCGGGAGAGGTAGAACAGATACGCAGTATTTT.

V is TRBV7-2 and J is TRBJ2-7; 14 bases match TRBD2. With 3 bases clipped from V and 6 bases from J, the junction kept 4 bases outside the gene matches. This CDR3 is 15 amino acids long. Germline values: CDR1 SGHTA, CDR2 FQGNSA. CDR3 in DNA: TGTGCCAGCAGCTTTGGACTAGCGGGAGGAGGCGAGCAGTACTTC. Protein sequence: CASSFGLAGGGEQYF.